The 11 T cell receptor beta chains given below trace back to one sample, sequenced in a study of blood T cell repertoires in COVID-19. Assay: immunoSEQ multiplex PCR; the TCRdb copy retains only in-frame clones and omits some. The sample contains around 150,000 clones, roughly 80% of which appear only once. The sequencing sample was made of peripheral blood. Every receptor here comes from a man between 60 and 75 years old who had recovered from COVID-19.

Relative to its sample, this clone is medium-sized. The chain links TRBV28 to TRBJ1-1; 7 bases line up with TRBD1. Germline loops: CDR1 MDHEN, CDR2 SYDVKM. After removal of 6 bases from V and 3 bases from J, the junction contained 4 bases not matched to a gene. The CDR3 loop spans 13 amino acids. The CDR3 DNA reads as TGTGCCAGCAGCCTAGGGGGCCACACTGAAGCTTTCTTT. As protein: CASSLGGHTEAFF.

CDR3 amino acids: CATSRGPGDNEQFF. The CDR3 nucleotides read TGTGCCACCAGCAGAGGCCCGGGAGACAATGAGCAGTTCTTC. V usage is TRBV15 and J usage is TRBJ2-1; tentative D call: TRBD2 (6 bases). V was clipped by 1 base and J by 5 bases, with 9 bases between them. CDR3 size: 14 residues. Looked up from germline, CDR1 is LNHNV and CDR2 is YYDKDF (reference sequence).

The V call is TRBV5-8, the J call TRBJ1-5; TRBD1 agrees at 10 bases. This CDR3 is built from 16 residues. Losses at the gene ends were 2 bases for V and 3 bases for J; bases not matched to a gene: 5. CDR1 and CDR2 (germline): SGHTS, YDEGEE. The CDR3 protein is CASSFSGTGVNQPQHF. Here the CDR3 DNA reads TGTGCCAGCAGCTTTTCTGGGACAGGGGTCAATCAGCCCCAGCATTTT.

This clone was observed a handful of times. The genes are TRBV6-2 or TRBV6-3 and TRBJ1-6; D gene ambiguous. The CDR3 totals 15 residues. The germline gives CDR1 MNHEY, CDR2 SVGEGT. V was clipped by 5 bases and J by 5 bases, with 13 bases between them. CDR3 nucleotide sequence: TGTGCCAGCAGTCACCTTCGGGATAATAATTCACCCCTCCACTTT. It translates to CASSHLRDNNSPLHF.

J is TRBJ2-6 and V is TRBV5-1; D not resolved. This CDR3 is 14 amino acids long. Germline-derived CDR1 and CDR2 are SGHRS and YFSETQ. With 2 bases removed from V and 1 base from J, the gap between germline ends came to 4 bases. CDR3 coding DNA: TGCGCCAGCAGCTTTGCGTCTGGGGCCAACGTCCTGACTTTC. This translates into CASSFASGANVLTF.

There are a few counts of this clone. The CDR3 sequence: CASSVTYDPGNTIYF. CDR3 coding DNA: TGCGCCAGCAGCGTGACATACGATCCTGGAAACACCATATATTTT. The V call is TRBV5-1, the J call TRBJ1-3; the D is unclear. This CDR3 has 15 amino acids. Trimming cost V 4 bases and J 2 bases, with 13 bases left between them. Germline V CDR1 and CDR2: SGHRS, YFSETQ. The variable domain in full, completed from reference TRBV5-1 and TRBJ1-3, reads KAGVTQTPRYLIKTRGQQVTLSCSPISGHRSVSWYQQTPGQGLQFLFEYFSETQRNKGNFPGRFSGRQFSNSRSEMNVSTLELGDSALYLCASSVTYDPGNTIYFGEGSWLTVV.

V is TRBV5-1 and J is TRBJ2-1; possible D gene TRBD1, 6 bases. This CDR3 spans 15 amino acids. V dropped 4 bases and J dropped 0 bases, with 11 bases sitting between them. Germline CDR1 is SGHRS and CDR2 is YFSETQ. CDR3 DNA sequence: TGCGCCAGCAGCCCCGGACAGAACTCCTACAATGAGCAGTTCTTC. It codes for CASSPGQNSYNEQFF.

The rearrangement joins TRBV7-9 to TRBJ2-7, with 9 bases matching TRBD1. Germline values: CDR1 SEHNR, CDR2 FQNEAQ (reference sequence). The CDR3 totals 13 residues. V shed 4 bases, J shed 7 bases, and the junction held 5 bases outside the gene matches. The CDR3 DNA follows: TGTGCCAGCAGCTCCGACAGGGGGTCTGAGCAGTACTTC. It specifies CASSSDRGSEQYF. The variable domain in full, completed from reference TRBV7-9 and TRBJ2-7, reads DTGVSQNPRHKITKRGQNVTFRCDPISEHNRLYWYRQTLGQGPEFLTYFQNEAQLEKSRLLSDRFSAERPKGSFSTLEIQRTEQGDSAMYLCASSSDRGSEQYFGPGTRLTVT.

The rearrangement uses TRBV10-1 and TRBJ2-5, with TRBD2 matching 7 bases. This CDR3 has 16 residues. Per germline, CDR1 WNHNN and CDR2 SYGVQD (reference sequence). The trim removed 3 bases at V and 4 bases at J, leaving 11 bases unmatched. As DNA, the CDR3 is TGCGCCAGCAGTGAAAGAGTGGGAGGGCCCGGAGAGACCCAGTACTTC. Residues: CASSERVGGPGETQYF.

V and J are TRBV14 and TRBJ2-1, with 8 positions matching TRBD2. The V segment lost 1 base and the J segment 10 bases; nucleotides outside the gene matches: 3. Germline V gene lookup returns CDR1 SGHDN and CDR2 FVKESK. This CDR3 is built from 13 residues. CDR3 DNA sequence: TGTGCCAGCAGCCAAGTTCGGGGGGGCGAGCAGTTCTTC. It encodes CASSQVRGGEQFF.

The gene calls are TRBV5-6 and TRBJ1-2; possibly TRBD1 for D (5 bases). Germline assignment: CDR1 SGHDT and CDR2 YYEEEE. This CDR3 spans 14 amino acids. Trimming removed 4 bases from V and 5 bases from J, with 15 bases in between. CDR3 DNA sequence: TGTGCCAGCAGCCTAAGGCAGGGAAGGTATGGCTACACCTTC. Translated, it gives CASSLRQGRYGYTF.